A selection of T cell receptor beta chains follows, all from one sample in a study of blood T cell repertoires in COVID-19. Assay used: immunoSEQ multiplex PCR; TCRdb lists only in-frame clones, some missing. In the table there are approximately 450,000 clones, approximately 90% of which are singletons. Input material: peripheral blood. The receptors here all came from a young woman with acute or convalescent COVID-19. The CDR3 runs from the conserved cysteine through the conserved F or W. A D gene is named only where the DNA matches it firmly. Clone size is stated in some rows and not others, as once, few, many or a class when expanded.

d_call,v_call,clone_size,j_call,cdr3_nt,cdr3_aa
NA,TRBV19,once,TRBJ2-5,TGTGCCAGTAGTTTGTCCGGGACTCTAGGAGAGACCCAGTACTTC,CASSLSGTLGETQYF
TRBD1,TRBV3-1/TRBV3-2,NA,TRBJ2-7,TGTGCCAGCAGCCAAGATGGGACAGGGCTCAGCGAGCAGTACTTC,CASSQDGTGLSEQYF
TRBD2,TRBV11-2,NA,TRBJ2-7,TGTGCCAGCAGCCTAGGGACTAGCGGGGTCCACGAGCAGTACTTC,CASSLGTSGVHEQYF
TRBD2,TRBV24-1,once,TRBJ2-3,TGTGCCACCAGTGATGGTAGCGGGATCTCCGGGGATACGCAGTATTTT,CATSDGSGISGDTQYF
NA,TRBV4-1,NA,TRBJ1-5,TGCGCCAGCAGCCAAGCGTGGGGAGGAAATCAGCCCCAGCATTTT,CASSQAWGGNQPQHF
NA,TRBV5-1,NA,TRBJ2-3,TGCGCCAGCAGCCAGCCACCGACTGAAACAGATACGCAGTATTTT,CASSQPPTETDTQYF
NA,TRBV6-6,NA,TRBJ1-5,TGTGCCAGCAGGGGACTGATTAATCAGCCCCAGCATTTT,CASRGLINQPQHF
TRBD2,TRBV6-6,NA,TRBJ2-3,TGTGCCAGCAGTTACGGATGGGGGGGGACCACAGATACGCAGTATTTT,CASSYGWGGTTDTQYF
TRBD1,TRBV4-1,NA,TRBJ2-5,TGCGCCAGCAGCCGAGGAACAGGGGGCCGGTGGGAGACCCAGTACTTC,CASSRGTGGRWETQYF
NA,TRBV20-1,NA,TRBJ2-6,TGCAGTGCTAGTTGGTTGCAGGCAGGCGTTTCCCTATTGGCCAACGTCCTGACTTTC,CSASWLQAGVSLLANVLTF
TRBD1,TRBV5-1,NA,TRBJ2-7,TGCGCCAGCAGCTTAGGGACAGGGTTCTACGAGCAGTACTTC,CASSLGTGFYEQYF
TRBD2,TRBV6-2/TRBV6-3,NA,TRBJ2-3,TGTGCCAGCAGTTACACTAGCGGGGACACAGATACGCAGTATTTT,CASSYTSGDTDTQYF
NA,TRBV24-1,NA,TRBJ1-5,TGTGCCACCAGTGATTTCGAGGGTCGGCCCCAGCATTTT,CATSDFEGRPQHF
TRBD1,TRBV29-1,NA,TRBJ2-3,TGCAGCGTTATGGGACAGGGTCGCACAGATACGCAGTATTTT,CSVMGQGRTDTQYF
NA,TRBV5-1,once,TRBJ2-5,TGCGCCAGCAGCTTGAGGCCATCCGGGGAGACCCAGTACTTC,CASSLRPSGETQYF
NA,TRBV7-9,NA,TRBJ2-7,TGTGCCAGCAGCTTAGCCCCATCGACGGGGGAGCAGTACTTC,CASSLAPSTGEQYF
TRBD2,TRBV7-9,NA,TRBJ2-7,TGTGCCAGCAGCTTAGTAAGCGGGGGTTGGACTAAGGAGCAGTACTTC,CASSLVSGGWTKEQYF
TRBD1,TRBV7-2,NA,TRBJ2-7,TGTGCCAGCAGCTCCGGGACAGGACCCTACGAGCAGTACTTC,CASSSGTGPYEQYF
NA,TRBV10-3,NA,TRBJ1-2,TGTGCCATCAGTGAGTCCCGACGGCTAGACTTTAGAGGGGGCTATGGCTACACCTTC,CAISESRRLDFRGGYGYTF
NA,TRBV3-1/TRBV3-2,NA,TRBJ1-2,TGTGCCAGCAGAGTGACAGGCGACTATGGCTACACCTTC,CASRVTGDYGYTF
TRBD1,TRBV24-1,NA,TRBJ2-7,TGTGCCACCAGTGATCCCCGGACAGGGGGATACGAGCAGTACTTC,CATSDPRTGGYEQYF
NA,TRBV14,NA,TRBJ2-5,TGTGCCAGCAGCCACGGAGAGACCCAGTACTTC,CASSHGETQYF
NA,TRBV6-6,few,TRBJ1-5,TGTGCCAGCAGCTTTAGCAATCAGCCCCAGCATTTT,CASSFSNQPQHF
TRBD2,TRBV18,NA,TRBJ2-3,TGTGCCAGCTCACCAATCGGGGGGGCCACAGATACGCAGTATTTT,CASSPIGGATDTQYF
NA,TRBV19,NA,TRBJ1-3,TGTGCCAGTATAGGTGGCGGCATCTTCTCTGGAAACACCATATATTTT,CASIGGGIFSGNTIYF
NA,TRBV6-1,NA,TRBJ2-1,TGTGCCAGCAGTGAAGCTGGCTTCTGGCAGTTCTTC,CASSEAGFWQFF
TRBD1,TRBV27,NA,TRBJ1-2,TGTGCCAGGAAGGACAGGGCTAGCTATGGCTACACCTTC,CARKDRASYGYTF
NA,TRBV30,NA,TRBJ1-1,TGTGCCTGGACGGGGGGATTTAACACTGAAGCTTTCTTT,CAWTGGFNTEAFF
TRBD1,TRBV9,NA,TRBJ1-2,TGTGCCAGCAGCCCGAGGGGGCAGCCGATTTCTAACTATGGCTACACCTTC,CASSPRGQPISNYGYTF
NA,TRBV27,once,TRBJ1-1,TGTGCCAGCAGATGGAGCAGTACGAACACTGAAGCTTTCTTT,CASRWSSTNTEAFF
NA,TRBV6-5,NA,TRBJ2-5,TGTGCCAGCAGTTCTGAGACAGGTTGGGAGACCCAGTACTTC,CASSSETGWETQYF
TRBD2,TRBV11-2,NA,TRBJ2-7,TGTGCCAGCAGCTTAGTCAGCGGGGGCCCCCACGAGCAGTACTTC,CASSLVSGGPHEQYF
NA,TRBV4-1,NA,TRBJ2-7,TGCGCCAGCAGCCAAGGGCAGTTCTACGAGCAGTACTTC,CASSQGQFYEQYF
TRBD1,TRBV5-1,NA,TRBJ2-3,TGCGCCAGCAGCGGTGGGACAGGGGGGACAGATACGCAGTATTTT,CASSGGTGGTDTQYF
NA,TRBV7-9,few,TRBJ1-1,TGTGCCAGCAGCTTCCCAGTACGGGGGCCGGGGGGCACTGAAGCTTTCTTT,CASSFPVRGPGGTEAFF
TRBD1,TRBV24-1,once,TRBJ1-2,TGTGCCACCAGTGACTGGGGACAGGGCTATGGCTACACCTTC,CATSDWGQGYGYTF
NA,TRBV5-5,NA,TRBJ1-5,TGTGCCAGCAGCTTTTCGGGAGGCAATCAGCCCCAGCATTTT,CASSFSGGNQPQHF
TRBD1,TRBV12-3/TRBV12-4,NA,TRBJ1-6,TGTGCCAGCAGGGGACAGTATAATTCACCCCTCCACTTT,CASRGQYNSPLHF
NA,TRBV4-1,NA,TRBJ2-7,TGCGCCAGCAGCCAAGTACCGGACAAGAGCTACGAGCAGTACTTC,CASSQVPDKSYEQYF